These 16 T cell receptor beta chains originate from one sample sequenced in a study of cytomegalovirus exposure and HLA in healthy donors. Assay: immunoSEQ multiplex PCR; the TCRdb copy retains only in-frame clones and omits some. The sample records about 180,000 clones, 85% being singletons. The sequencing sample was made of PBMCs. The receptor source for this set is a man aged 18 to 30 in good health and CMV-seropositive.

The J gene is TRBJ2-7, the V gene TRBV5-1, with TRBD1 identical over 7 bases. J was trimmed by 3 bases and V by 4 bases; bases with no gene match: 7. The length of the CDR3 is 14 residues. Looked up from germline, CDR1 is SGHRS and CDR2 is YFSETQ. The CDR3 spells CASSQRQGRYEQYF. The CDR3 DNA follows: TGCGCCAGCAGCCAGAGACAGGGTCGCTACGAGCAGTACTTC. The full variable domain, in which reference TRBV5-1 and TRBJ2-7 provide the parts outside the CDR3, is KAGVTQTPRYLIKTRGQQVTLSCSPISGHRSVSWYQQTPGQGLQFLFEYFSETQRNKGNFPGRFSGRQFSNSRSEMNVSTLELGDSALYLCASSQRQGRYEQYFGPGTRLTVT.

As concerns this clone: The sample has other DNA sequences that encode this CDR3 too. This rearrangement joins TRBV28 to TRBJ2-7; 8 positions agree with TRBD1. The CDR3 runs to 13 residues. Germline V gene lookup returns CDR1 MDHEN and CDR2 SYDVKM. Germline trimming cut 6 bases from V and 3 bases from J; bases unmatched to any gene: 4. This chain's CDR3 is CASSSGQGYEQYF. The CDR3 DNA reads as TGTGCCAGCAGCTCAGGACAGGGCTACGAGCAGTACTTC.

The chain couples TRBV27 to TRBJ2-3; D is perhaps TRBD1 (6 bases). CDR3 length: 16 residues. CDR1 and CDR2 (germline): MNHEY, SMNVEV (reference sequence). The V end was cut by 6 bases, the J end by 1 base, with 17 bases between. Written as DNA, the CDR3 is TGTGCCAGCAGCCTTGCTAGGGGGAAAGGCACAGATACGCAGTATTTT. This translates into CASSLARGKGTDTQYF.

This clone was picked up a small number of times. This chain joins TRBV10-3 and TRBJ1-2, with 9 bases fitting TRBD1. Trimming removed 6 bases from V and 6 bases from J; junction bases left unmatched: 5. Germline V gene data show CDR1 as ENHRY and CDR2 as SYGVKD. The CDR3 has 13 residues. The CDR3: CAISPRDRDGYTF. The CDR3 DNA follows: TGTGCCATCAGCCCTCGGGACAGGGATGGCTACACCTTC.

The V call is TRBV9, the J call TRBJ2-3; 9 nucleotides match TRBD2. Germline values: CDR1 SGDLS, CDR2 YYNGEE. V lost 0 bases and J lost 4; bases outside the gene matches: 12. The CDR3 covers 18 residues. Here the CDR3 DNA reads TGTGCCAGCAGCGTAGGTAGCGGGAGTGACGGTGGGGCAGATACGCAGTATTTT. Encoded protein: CASSVGSGSDGGADTQYF. The full variable domain, its missing parts supplied by reference TRBV9 and TRBJ2-3, is DSGVTQTPKHLITATGQRVTLRCSPRSGDLSVYWYQQSLDQGLQFLIQYYNGEERAKGNILERFSAQQFPDLHSELNLSSLELGDSALYFCASSVGSGSDGGADTQYFGPGTRLTVL.

J is TRBJ2-1 and V is TRBV30, with D possibly being TRBD1 (6 bases). The CDR3 length is 14 residues. Trimming took 0 bases from V and 5 from J, leaving 11 bases between them. Germline CDR1 is GTSNPN and CDR2 is SVGIG (reference sequence). CDR3 loop: CAWSVLGQHNEQFF. As DNA, the CDR3 is TGTGCCTGGAGTGTACTAGGACAGCACAATGAGCAGTTCTTC.

V usage is TRBV6-5 and J usage is TRBJ2-7; weak D call: TRBD1 (5 bases). The V end lost 7 bases, the J end lost 3 bases, and 16 bases lay between the germline ends. This CDR3 has 14 amino acids. From germline, CDR1 is MNHEY and CDR2 SVGAGI. The CDR3 loop is CASTSIGADYEQYF. The CDR3, as DNA: TGTGCCAGCACCTCCATAGGGGCAGACTACGAGCAGTACTTC.

This clone was seen only once. This chain joins TRBV12-1 and TRBJ1-2; TRBD1, the D gene given by the table, was not confirmed from the DNA. TRBV12-1 is classified as a pseudogene. The CDR3 has 14 amino acids. The DNA for the CDR3 is TGTGCCAGCAGCTGGGACAAGTCTAACTATGGCTACACCTTC. Translated: CASSWDKSNYGYTF.

This clone was seen more than once but under ten times. The chain carries TRBV25-1 and TRBJ2-7; the match to TRBD1 covers 9 bases. Losses at the gene ends were 6 bases for V and 6 bases for J; bases not matched to a gene: 9. The CDR3 consists of 14 residues. Germline V gene sequence: CDR1 MGHDK, CDR2 SYGVNS. CDR3: CASSLQGAPSEQYF. CDR3 nucleotide sequence: TGTGCCAGCAGCCTACAGGGGGCTCCGAGCGAGCAGTACTTC.

The chain is built from TRBV7-8 and TRBJ2-2; possible D gene TRBD2, 6 bases. V lost 3 bases and J 5 bases, leaving 16 bases between the germline ends. This CDR3 comprises 16 residues. Germline-derived CDR1 and CDR2 are SGHVS and FQNEAQ. This chain's CDR3 is CASSLLRVTRTGELFF. The CDR3 coding sequence is TGTGCCAGCAGCTTGCTGCGAGTGACTAGGACCGGGGAGCTGTTTTTT.

This clone was seen more than once but under ten times. CDR3 DNA: TGTGCCAGCAGTCGCCGACAGGGTGAAGTGGGGACCATATATTTT. It encodes CASSRRQGEVGTIYF. The rearrangement joins TRBV28 to TRBJ1-3, with 7 bases lining up with TRBD1. V dropped 5 bases and J dropped 10; count of bases not matched to a gene: 14. The germline gives CDR1 MDHEN, CDR2 SYDVKM. This CDR3 has 15 amino acids. Filled out from reference TRBV28 and TRBJ1-3, the complete variable domain reads DVKVTQSSRYLVKRTGEKVFLECVQDMDHENMFWYRQDPGLGLRLIYFSYDVKMKEKGDIPEGYSVSREKKERFSLILESASTNQTSMYLCASSRRQGEVGTIYFGEGSWLTVV.

The gene calls are TRBV4-1 and TRBJ1-4, with D possibly matching TRBD1 (6 bases). The V and J ends lost 1 base and 2 bases respectively, with 8 bases between them. Germline V lookup: CDR1 MGHRA, CDR2 YSYEKL. The CDR3 contains 15 residues. CDR3 in amino acids: CASSQGQGTNEKLFF. CDR3 sequence (DNA): TGCGCCAGCAGCCAAGGGCAGGGGACTAATGAAAAACTGTTTTTT.

This rearrangement joins TRBV7-9 to TRBJ2-3; TRBD1 is a possible D gene (5 bases). Germline V lookup: CDR1 SEHNR, CDR2 FQNEAQ (reference sequence). V was cut by 5 bases and J by 6 bases, with 18 bases left in between. This CDR3 has 15 residues. The CDR3 here is CASSPPQGVGDTQYF. The CDR3 bases are TGTGCCAGCAGCCCCCCCCAAGGGGTAGGCGATACGCAGTATTTT.

The chain links TRBV5-4 to TRBJ2-7, with a tentative D call TRBD1 (5 bases). The germline CDR1 and CDR2 sequences are SGHNT and YYREEE (reference sequence). The ends were cut back, 0 bases at V and 2 bases at J, with 12 bases in the middle. This CDR3 comprises 15 residues. In nucleotides, the CDR3 is TGTGCCAGCAGCTTGGCCTGGGGCGATGCCTACGAGCAGTACTTC. It is translated as CASSLAWGDAYEQYF.

The chain carries TRBV29-1 and TRBJ1-1, with D tentatively TRBD1 (6 bases). CDR1 SQVTM and CDR2 ANQGSEA come from the germline V gene. V lost 7 bases, J lost 4 bases, and 13 bases lay in between. The CDR3 totals 12 residues. This CDR3 reads CSGQGWITEAFF. CDR3 DNA sequence: TGCAGCGGCCAGGGGTGGATCACTGAAGCTTTCTTT.

The sample holds one count of this clone. The chain joins TRBV27 to TRBJ2-3, with unresolved D. The V end lost 3 bases, the J end lost 2 bases, and 9 bases lay between the germline ends. CDR1 is MNHEY and CDR2 is SMNVEV in the germline V gene (reference sequence). This CDR3 region has 14 residues. The CDR3 DNA reads TGTGCCAGCAGTTTGGCCCTCGACACAGATACGCAGTATTTT. This gives the protein CASSLALDTDTQYF.